The rows below give T cell receptor beta chains drawn from one sample of a study of vaccination effects on CD4 cells after COVID-19. The antigens these receptors bind are not known. Produced via immunoSEQ multiplex PCR; TCRdb's table is partial and in-frame only. The sample shows 65,000 to 95,000 clones, under 85% of them seen only once. The input for sequencing was CD4+ T cells from PBMCs cultured with HCoV-OC43 spike peptides, taken after COVID-19 vaccination. These receptors originate from a human donor who received a COVID-19 vaccine. Each CDR3 is given with its conserved first and last residue. The D gene is left open where the match is weak. Clone size appears in some rows only: once, few, many, or a class for an expanded clone.

abundance | d_gene | j_gene | v_gene | CDR3aa | CDR3nt
once | . | TRBJ2-3 | TRBV10-3 | CASSLLQGSSTDTQYF | TGTGCCAGCTCGCTTCTACAGGGATCTAGCACAGATACGCAGTATTTT
. | TRBD2 | TRBJ2-1 | TRBV7-3 | CASSSSGGASYNEQFF | TGTGCCAGCAGCTCTAGCGGGGGGGCTTCCTACAATGAGCAGTTCTTC
. | TRBD1 | TRBJ1-2 | TRBV6-4 | CASSATDRGYYGYTF | TGTGCCAGCAGTGCCACGGACAGGGGGTACTATGGCTACACCTTC
few | . | TRBJ1-1 | TRBV2 | CASRENTEAFF | TGTGCCAGCAGGGAGAACACTGAAGCTTTCTTT
. | . | TRBJ1-5 | TRBV9 | CASSALGGIDQPQHF | TGTGCCAGCAGCGCTTTGGGGGGGATAGATCAGCCCCAGCATTTT
. | . | TRBJ2-5 | TRBV18 | CASSPYVIETQYF | TGTGCCAGCTCACCGTATGTTATAGAGACCCAGTACTTC
. | . | TRBJ1-1 | TRBV5-8 | CASSLSSSVTEAFF | TGTGCCAGCAGCTTGAGTAGTTCTGTCACTGAAGCTTTCTTT
few | . | TRBJ1-2 | TRBV7-8 | CASSLRGHRIDGYTF | TGTGCCAGCAGCTTGAGGGGACACCGCATAGATGGCTACACCTTC
. | . | TRBJ1-3 | TRBV5-5 | CASRKGQDSSGNTIYF | TGTGCCAGCAGAAAGGGGCAGGACTCCTCTGGAAACACCATATATTTT
. | . | TRBJ1-1 | TRBV9 | CASSPREMSTEAFF | TGTGCCAGCAGCCCCCGAGAAATGAGCACTGAAGCTTTCTTT
. | TRBD1 | TRBJ1-1 | TRBV7-2 | CASSSDRGNTEAFF | TGTGCCAGCAGCTCCGACAGGGGGAACACTGAAGCTTTCTTT
few | . | TRBJ1-6 | TRBV5-5 | CASSSGPLLHF | TGTGCCAGCAGCTCCGGGCCACTGCTTCACTTT
. | . | TRBJ2-1 | TRBV5-1 | CASSLGYREQFF | TGCGCCAGCAGCTTGGGGTATCGAGAGCAGTTCTTC
. | TRBD1 | TRBJ2-3 | TRBV27 | CASSLSRDRGADTQYF | TGTGCCAGCAGTTTATCGAGGGACAGGGGTGCAGATACGCAGTATTTT
. | . | TRBJ2-3 | TRBV7-2 | CASTRGGLGPDTQYF | TGTGCCAGCACCCGCGGGGGCTTGGGACCAGATACGCAGTATTTT
. | TRBD1 | TRBJ2-5 | TRBV5-1 | CASSHIKRDRETTQYF | TGCGCCAGCAGCCATATAAAACGGGACAGGGAGACGACCCAGTACTTC
. | . | TRBJ1-5 | TRBV9 | CASSVGPASNQPQHF | TGTGCCAGCAGCGTAGGGCCGGCTAGCAATCAGCCCCAGCATTTT
. | . | TRBJ2-1 | TRBV3-1/TRBV3-2 | CASSRGGGGGNEQFF | TGTGCCAGCAGCCGCGGTGGGGGTGGCGGGAATGAGCAGTTCTTC
once | . | TRBJ1-1 | TRBV12-3/TRBV12-4 | CASSAHEGTEAFF | TGTGCCAGCAGTGCCCACGAAGGAACTGAAGCTTTCTTT
few | . | TRBJ2-2 | TRBV4-1 | CASSQDRGRQGPTNTGELFF | TGCGCCAGCAGCCAAGATCGGGGGAGACAGGGACCTACGAACACCGGGGAGCTGTTTTTT
once | . | TRBJ1-6 | TRBV7-2 | CASSLRVELNRVDF | TGTGCCAGCAGCTTACGTGTCGAACTGAACAGGGTGGACTTT
few | . | TRBJ1-5 | TRBV27 | CASSLSGAKQPQHF | TGTGCCAGCAGTTTATCGGGGGCCAAGCAGCCCCAGCATTTT
once | . | TRBJ1-6 | TRBV9 | CASSVDVRGNSPLHF | TGTGCCAGCAGCGTAGATGTCAGGGGAAATTCACCCCTCCACTTT
few | . | TRBJ1-1 | TRBV19 | CASTRGAGTEAFF | TGTGCCAGTACGAGGGGCGCGGGCACTGAAGCTTTCTTT
. | . | TRBJ2-2 | TRBV5-5 | CASSLYGTANTGELFF | TGTGCCAGCAGCTTGTACGGGACCGCGAACACCGGGGAGCTGTTTTTT
few | . | TRBJ2-1 | TRBV4-1 | CASSPWTGRENEQFF | TGCGCCAGCAGCCCCTGGACGGGGCGGGAAAATGAGCAGTTCTTC
. | TRBD1 | TRBJ1-2 | TRBV6-5 | CASSSLAGTAYGYTF | TGTGCCAGCAGCTCCTTAGCCGGGACAGCCTATGGCTACACCTTC
. | TRBD1 | TRBJ2-5 | TRBV15 | CATSAGTGGLGTQYF | TGTGCCACCAGTGCCGGGACAGGGGGCCTTGGCACCCAGTACTTC
few | TRBD2 | TRBJ2-1 | TRBV6-5 | CASSYSRGGSYNEQFF | TGTGCCAGCAGTTACTCTCGGGGGGGCTCCTACAATGAGCAGTTCTTC
few | . | TRBJ1-2 | TRBV2 | CASSAGADYGYTF | TGTGCCAGCAGTGCGGGGGCGGACTATGGCTACACCTTC
. | TRBD2 | TRBJ2-5 | TRBV5-6 | CASSDSGGAGETQYF | TGTGCCAGCAGTGATAGCGGGGGGGCCGGGGAGACCCAGTACTTC
. | . | TRBJ2-5 | TRBV6-5 | CASSYSRRGETQYF | TGTGCCAGCAGTTACTCACGCCGGGGGGAGACCCAGTACTTC
. | . | TRBJ2-3 | TRBV29-1 | CSARTQTTAPSTDTQYF | TGCAGCGCCCGGACCCAAACAACCGCCCCTAGCACAGATACGCAGTATTTT
few | TRBD1 | TRBJ2-5 | TRBV24-1 | CATSDLQTAQGAQYF | TGTGCCACCAGTGATCTCCAGACAGCCCAGGGGGCCCAGTACTTC
. | . | TRBJ2-5 | TRBV30 | CAWSWAGEETQYF | TGTGCCTGGAGCTGGGCAGGGGAAGAGACCCAGTACTTC
. | TRBD2 | TRBJ2-3 | TRBV11-3 | CASSLIGGGQTDTQYF | TGTGCCAGCAGCTTAATCGGGGGGGGCCAAACAGATACGCAGTATTTT
few | . | TRBJ1-1 | TRBV19 | CASSRGGGTEAFF | TGTGCCAGTAGCCGAGGGGGAGGAACTGAAGCTTTCTTT
. | . | TRBJ2-1 | TRBV7-2 | CASSLGGHLEQFF | TGTGCCAGCAGCTTAGGGGGACACCTTGAGCAGTTCTTC
few | TRBD1 | TRBJ1-4 | TRBV19 | CASSLTGGEGEKLFF | TGTGCCAGTAGTTTGACAGGGGGAGAGGGTGAAAAACTGTTTTTT
. | . | TRBJ2-2 | TRBV7-9 | CASNLGEGTGELFF | TGTGCCAGCAACCTGGGGGAAGGAACCGGGGAGCTGTTTTTT
few | . | TRBJ1-1 | TRBV5-5 | CASSLDRHTEAFF | TGTGCCAGCAGCTTAGACAGACACACTGAAGCTTTCTTT
. | . | TRBJ1-1 | TRBV6-5 | CASSRTANTEAFF | TGTGCCAGCAGTCGGACGGCGAACACTGAAGCTTTCTTT
. | . | TRBJ2-6 | TRBV7-3 | CASRIKAGGANVLTF | TGTGCCAGCAGGATCAAGGCGGGCGGGGCCAACGTCCTGACTTTC
. | TRBD1 | TRBJ1-5 | TRBV4-1 | CASSQAHGQGYQPQHF | TGCGCCAGCAGCCAAGCCCATGGACAGGGATATCAGCCCCAGCATTTT
. | . | TRBJ2-4 | TRBV7-3 | CASSLTAPGHQYF | TGTGCCAGCAGCTTAACCGCTCCGGGACACCAGTACTTC
. | . | TRBJ2-2 | TRBV3-1/TRBV3-2 | CASSQGRLLTGELFF | TGTGCCAGCAGCCAAGGCAGGCTACTCACCGGGGAGCTGTTTTTT
. | TRBD2 | TRBJ2-2 | TRBV7-3 | CASSRRLAGTNTGELFF | TGTGCCAGCAGCCGACGTCTAGCGGGGACGAACACCGGGGAGCTGTTTTTT
. | . | TRBJ2-5 | TRBV2 | CASSRGLSGRETQYF | TGTGCCAGCAGCCGGGGACTGTCGGGGCGGGAGACCCAGTACTTC
. | . | TRBJ1-5 | TRBV30 | CAWSRDSNQPQHF | TGTGCCTGGAGTCGGGATAGCAATCAGCCCCAGCATTTT
. | . | TRBJ1-6 | TRBV5-5 | CASSLDQGHSPLHF | TGTGCCAGCAGCTTGGATCAGGGTCATTCACCCCTCCACTTT
. | . | TRBJ2-5 | TRBV6-1 | CASSEGFGRIQETQYF | TGTGCCAGCAGTGAGGGTTTTGGACGGATTCAAGAGACCCAGTACTTC